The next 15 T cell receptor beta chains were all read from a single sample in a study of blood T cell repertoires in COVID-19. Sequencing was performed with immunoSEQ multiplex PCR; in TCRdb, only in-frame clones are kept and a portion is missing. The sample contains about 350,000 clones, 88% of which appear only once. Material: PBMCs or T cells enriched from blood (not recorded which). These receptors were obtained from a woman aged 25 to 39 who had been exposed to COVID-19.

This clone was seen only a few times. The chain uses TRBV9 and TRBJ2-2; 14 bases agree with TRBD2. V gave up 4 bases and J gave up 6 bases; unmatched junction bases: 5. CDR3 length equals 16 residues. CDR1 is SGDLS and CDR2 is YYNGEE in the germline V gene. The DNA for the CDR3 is TGTGCCAGCAGCTTCGGACTAGCGGGAGGAGCCGGGGAGCTGTTTTTT. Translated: CASSFGLAGGAGELFF.

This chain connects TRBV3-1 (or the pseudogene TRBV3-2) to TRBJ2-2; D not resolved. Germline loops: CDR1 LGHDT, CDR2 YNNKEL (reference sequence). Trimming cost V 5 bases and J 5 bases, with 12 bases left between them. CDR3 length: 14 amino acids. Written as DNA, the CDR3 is TGTGCCAGCAGCAGACGACCCGGGACCGGGGAGCTGTTTTTT. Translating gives CASSRRPGTGELFF.

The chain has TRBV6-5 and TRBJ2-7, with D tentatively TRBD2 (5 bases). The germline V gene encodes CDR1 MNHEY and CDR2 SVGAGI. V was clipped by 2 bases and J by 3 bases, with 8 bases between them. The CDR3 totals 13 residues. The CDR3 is CASSYQRHYEQYF. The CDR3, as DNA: TGTGCCAGCAGTTACCAGCGGCACTACGAGCAGTACTTC.

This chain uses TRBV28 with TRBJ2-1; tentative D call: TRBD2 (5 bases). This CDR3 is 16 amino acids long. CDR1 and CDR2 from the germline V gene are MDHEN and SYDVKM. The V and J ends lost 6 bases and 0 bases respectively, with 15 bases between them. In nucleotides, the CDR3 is TGTGCCAGCAGCCTCCCGGTGGAGGCCTCCTACAATGAGCAGTTCTTC. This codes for CASSLPVEASYNEQFF.

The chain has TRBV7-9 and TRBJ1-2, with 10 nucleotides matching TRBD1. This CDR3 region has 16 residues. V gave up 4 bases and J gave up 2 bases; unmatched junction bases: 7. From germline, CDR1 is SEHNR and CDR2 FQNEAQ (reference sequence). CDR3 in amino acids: CASSSTPGQGNYGYTF. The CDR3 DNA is TGTGCCAGCAGCTCCACCCCGGGACAGGGGAACTATGGCTACACCTTC.

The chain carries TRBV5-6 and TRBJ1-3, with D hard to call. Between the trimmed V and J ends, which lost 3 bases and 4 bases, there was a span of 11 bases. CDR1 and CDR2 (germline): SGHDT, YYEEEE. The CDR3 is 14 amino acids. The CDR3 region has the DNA TGTGCCAGCAGCTGGAAGAGGGTGGGAAACACCATATATTTT. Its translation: CASSWKRVGNTIYF.

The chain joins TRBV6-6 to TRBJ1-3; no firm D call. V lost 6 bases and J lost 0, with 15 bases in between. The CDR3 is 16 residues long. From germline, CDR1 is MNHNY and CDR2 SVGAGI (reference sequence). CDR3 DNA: TGTGCCAGCAGACCCGACCGTAGCAACTCTGGAAACACCATATATTTT. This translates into CASRPDRSNSGNTIYF.

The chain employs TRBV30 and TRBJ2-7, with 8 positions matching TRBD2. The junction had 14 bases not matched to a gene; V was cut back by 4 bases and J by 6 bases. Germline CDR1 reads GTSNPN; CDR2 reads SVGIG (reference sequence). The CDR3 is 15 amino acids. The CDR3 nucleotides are TGTGCCTGGAAAAACCCCGGGAGGGGCCAAGGCGAGCAGTACTTC. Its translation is CAWKNPGRGQGEQYF.

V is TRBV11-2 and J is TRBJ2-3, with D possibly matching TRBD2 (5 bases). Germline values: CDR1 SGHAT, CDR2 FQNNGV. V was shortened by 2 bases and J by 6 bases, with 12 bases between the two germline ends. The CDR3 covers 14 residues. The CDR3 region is CASSLFIAMDTQYF. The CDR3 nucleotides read TGTGCCAGCAGCTTATTCATAGCGATGGATACGCAGTATTTT.

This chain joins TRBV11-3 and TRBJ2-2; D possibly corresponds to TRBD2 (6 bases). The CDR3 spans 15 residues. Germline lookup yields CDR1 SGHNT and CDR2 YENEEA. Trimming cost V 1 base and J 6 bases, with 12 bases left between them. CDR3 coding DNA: TGTGCCAGCAGCTTAGTGTTGGGGGGACCCGGGGAGCTGTTTTTT. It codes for CASSLVLGGPGELFF.

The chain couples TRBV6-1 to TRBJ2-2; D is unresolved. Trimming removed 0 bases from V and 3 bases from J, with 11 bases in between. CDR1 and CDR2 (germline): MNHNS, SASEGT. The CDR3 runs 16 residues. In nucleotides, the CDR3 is TGTGCCAGCAGTGAAGCGCTGGGCCCCGACACCGGGGAGCTGTTTTTT. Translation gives CASSEALGPDTGELFF.

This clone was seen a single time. Written as DNA, the CDR3 is TGTGCCAGCTCGCCTGGGACAGGGGGAAATCAGCCCCAGCATTTT. The encoded protein is CASSPGTGGNQPQHF. The J gene is TRBJ1-5, the V gene TRBV18; 11 nucleotides align to TRBD1. The ends lost 6 bases at V and 4 bases at J; junction bases unmatched: 5. There are 15 residues in the CDR3. Germline V gene lookup returns CDR1 KGHSH and CDR2 LQKENI.

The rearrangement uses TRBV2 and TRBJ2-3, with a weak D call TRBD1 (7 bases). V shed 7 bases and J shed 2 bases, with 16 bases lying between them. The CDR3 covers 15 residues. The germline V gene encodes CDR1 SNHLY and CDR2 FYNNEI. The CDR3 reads CASTGGSGPTDTQYF. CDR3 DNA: TGTGCCAGCACAGGGGGGAGCGGTCCCACAGATACGCAGTATTTT.

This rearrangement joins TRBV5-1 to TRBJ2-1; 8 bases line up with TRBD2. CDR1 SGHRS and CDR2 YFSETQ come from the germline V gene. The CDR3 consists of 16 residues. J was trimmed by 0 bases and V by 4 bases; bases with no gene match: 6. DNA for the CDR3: TGCGCCAGCAGCGCGGGAGGCCAAAGCTCCTACAATGAGCAGTTCTTC. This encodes CASSAGGQSSYNEQFF.

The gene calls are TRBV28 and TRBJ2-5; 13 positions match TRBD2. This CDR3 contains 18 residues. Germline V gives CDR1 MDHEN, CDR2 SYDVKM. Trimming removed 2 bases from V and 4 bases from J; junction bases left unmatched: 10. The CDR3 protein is CASSLLLTSGRSVETQYF. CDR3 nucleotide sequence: TGTGCCAGCAGTTTACTCCTGACTAGCGGGAGGAGCGTAGAGACCCAGTACTTC. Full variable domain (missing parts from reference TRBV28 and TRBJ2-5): DVKVTQSSRYLVKRTGEKVFLECVQDMDHENMFWYRQDPGLGLRLIYFSYDVKMKEKGDIPEGYSVSREKKERFSLILESASTNQTSMYLCASSLLLTSGRSVETQYFGPGTRLLVL.